These T cell receptor beta chains were read from a single sample in a study of blood T cell repertoires in COVID-19. Clones were sequenced by immunoSEQ multiplex PCR, and TCRdb holds only the in-frame ones, with some missing. The sample carries just over 350,000 clones, about 88% recorded once. Specimen: PBMCs or T cells enriched from blood (not recorded which). Every receptor here comes from a woman aged 25-40 years who had recovered from COVID-19. Each CDR3 is given with its conserved first and last residue. A D gene is named only where the DNA matches it firmly. The size field is filled for only some rows; it gives once, few, many or a size class.

d_call: NA; clone_size: NA; v_call: TRBV7-2; cdr3_length: 15; j_call: TRBJ2-3; cdr3_aa: CASSLVGGPTDTQYF; cdr3_nt: TGTGCCAGCAGCTTAGTGGGAGGCCCCACAGATACGCAGTATTTT
d_call: NA; clone_size: NA; v_call: TRBV28; cdr3_length: 16; j_call: TRBJ1-1; cdr3_aa: CASSSPSQSGNTEAFF; cdr3_nt: TGTGCCAGCAGTTCCCCCTCCCAGTCAGGGAACACTGAAGCTTTCTTT
d_call: TRBD2; clone_size: NA; v_call: TRBV9; cdr3_length: 15; j_call: TRBJ2-2; cdr3_aa: CASSATGLPTGELFF; cdr3_nt: TGTGCCAGCAGCGCAACGGGACTACCAACCGGGGAGCTGTTTTTT
d_call: NA; clone_size: few; v_call: TRBV7-2; cdr3_length: 13; j_call: TRBJ2-3; cdr3_aa: CASTIATGDTQYF; cdr3_nt: TGTGCCAGCACAATAGCGACTGGAGATACGCAGTATTTT
d_call: NA; clone_size: few; v_call: TRBV30; cdr3_length: 15; j_call: TRBJ1-5; cdr3_aa: CAWSPLGGWNQPQHF; cdr3_nt: TGTGCCTGGAGTCCCCTTGGGGGCTGGAATCAGCCCCAGCATTTT
d_call: TRBD1; clone_size: NA; v_call: TRBV11-3; cdr3_length: 15; j_call: TRBJ1-2; cdr3_aa: CASNPALQGANGYTF; cdr3_nt: TGTGCCAGTAATCCTGCCCTTCAGGGGGCTAATGGCTACACCTTC
d_call: TRBD2; clone_size: NA; v_call: TRBV7-8; cdr3_length: 15; j_call: TRBJ2-7; cdr3_aa: CASSRGLAGIYEQYF; cdr3_nt: TGTGCCAGCAGCCGCGGACTAGCGGGAATTTACGAGCAGTACTTC
d_call: NA; clone_size: NA; v_call: TRBV29-1; cdr3_length: 15; j_call: TRBJ2-1; cdr3_aa: CSVEQATSVDNEQFF; cdr3_nt: TGCAGCGTTGAACAGGCGACCTCGGTCGACAATGAGCAGTTCTTC
d_call: TRBD2; clone_size: NA; v_call: TRBV3-1/TRBV3-2; cdr3_length: 18; j_call: TRBJ2-5; cdr3_aa: CASSQEPGLAGFGGTQYF; cdr3_nt: TGTGCCAGCAGCCAAGAACCGGGACTAGCGGGATTTGGGGGGACCCAGTACTTC
d_call: NA; clone_size: NA; v_call: TRBV19; cdr3_length: 12; j_call: TRBJ2-2; cdr3_aa: CAISQGTGELFF; cdr3_nt: TGTGCCATCTCACAGGGAACCGGGGAGCTGTTTTTT
d_call: TRBD1; clone_size: NA; v_call: TRBV19; cdr3_length: 15; j_call: TRBJ1-4; cdr3_aa: CASSEGTAYNEKLFF; cdr3_nt: TGTGCCAGTAGTGAAGGGACAGCCTATAATGAAAAACTGTTTTTT
d_call: NA; clone_size: NA; v_call: TRBV19; cdr3_length: 12; j_call: TRBJ1-1; cdr3_aa: CASTSRGTEAFF; cdr3_nt: TGTGCCAGTACATCCCGAGGCACTGAAGCTTTCTTT
d_call: NA; clone_size: NA; v_call: TRBV10-3; cdr3_length: 11; j_call: TRBJ2-7; cdr3_aa: CAISGDYEQYF; cdr3_nt: TGTGCCATCAGTGGCGACTACGAGCAGTACTTC
d_call: TRBD1; clone_size: once; v_call: TRBV5-1; cdr3_length: 16; j_call: TRBJ2-5; cdr3_aa: CASSLQGAQNQETQYF; cdr3_nt: TGCGCCAGCAGCTTACAGGGGGCGCAGAACCAAGAGACCCAGTACTTC
d_call: NA; clone_size: NA; v_call: TRBV10-3; cdr3_length: 15; j_call: TRBJ2-3; cdr3_aa: CAISGSGISTDTQYF; cdr3_nt: TGTGCCATCAGTGGTAGCGGAATTAGCACAGATACGCAGTATTTT
d_call: NA; clone_size: NA; v_call: TRBV18; cdr3_length: 12; j_call: TRBJ2-3; cdr3_aa: CASSTSEGRRYF; cdr3_nt: TGTGCCAGCTCAACCAGTGAGGGTCGTCGGTATTTT
d_call: TRBD2; clone_size: few; v_call: TRBV27; cdr3_length: 15; j_call: TRBJ2-3; cdr3_aa: CASTISSGGWDTQYF; cdr3_nt: TGTGCCAGCACAATTTCTAGCGGGGGATGGGATACGCAGTATTTT
d_call: NA; clone_size: NA; v_call: TRBV27; cdr3_length: 17; j_call: TRBJ2-2; cdr3_aa: CASSLSWGGDRIGELFF; cdr3_nt: TGTGCCAGCAGTTTATCATGGGGGGGGGACAGGATCGGGGAGCTGTTTTTT
d_call: NA; clone_size: NA; v_call: TRBV18; cdr3_length: 19; j_call: TRBJ1-5; cdr3_aa: CASSSGVLQGVPSNQPQHF; cdr3_nt: TGTGCCAGCTCATCCGGCGTGTTACAAGGGGTGCCGAGCAATCAGCCCCAGCATTTT
d_call: NA; clone_size: once; v_call: TRBV10-3; cdr3_length: 14; j_call: TRBJ2-1; cdr3_aa: CAISDTLEFDEQFF; cdr3_nt: TGTGCCATCAGTGATACACTAGAATTCGATGAGCAGTTCTTC
d_call: NA; clone_size: NA; v_call: TRBV6-4; cdr3_length: 14; j_call: TRBJ2-1; cdr3_aa: CASSDSSGPDEQFF; cdr3_nt: TGTGCCAGCAGTGACTCTTCAGGGCCGGATGAGCAGTTCTTC
d_call: TRBD2; clone_size: NA; v_call: TRBV4-1; cdr3_length: 15; j_call: TRBJ2-7; cdr3_aa: CASSQDSAGVGEQYF; cdr3_nt: TGCGCCAGCAGCCAAGATAGCGCGGGAGTTGGGGAGCAGTACTTC
d_call: NA; clone_size: NA; v_call: TRBV15; cdr3_length: 13; j_call: TRBJ2-7; cdr3_aa: CATGTAWLRQQYF; cdr3_nt: TGTGCCACCGGGACTGCCTGGTTACGGCAGCAGTACTTC
d_call: NA; clone_size: NA; v_call: TRBV4-1; cdr3_length: 16; j_call: TRBJ2-1; cdr3_aa: CASSQEGVAWYNEQFF; cdr3_nt: TGCGCCAGCAGCCAAGAGGGAGTAGCGTGGTACAATGAGCAGTTCTTC